The 20 T cell receptor beta chains presented below share a single source sample, sequenced in a study of T cell responses to AZD1222 COVID-19 vaccine. Clones were sequenced by immunoSEQ multiplex PCR, and TCRdb holds only the in-frame ones, with some missing. The sample lists 100,000 to 150,000 clones, roughly nine tenths occurring once. This specimen consisted of peripheral blood, obtained on day 0 of AZD1222 vaccination. The receptors originated from an adult in good health.

This clone was detected only once. CDR3 nucleotide sequence: TGTGCCACCAGTGACGTCGACACGTCACTTCAGTACTTC. Amino acid sequence: CATSDVDTSLQYF. The chain uses TRBV24-1 and TRBJ2-4; no firm D call. The length of the CDR3 is 13 residues. Trimming shortened V by 4 bases and J by 11 bases, and 14 bases separated the two germline ends. Germline CDR1 KGHDR, CDR2 SFDVKD.

The chain links TRBV30 to TRBJ2-7, with D unclear. V lost 0 bases, J lost 4 bases, and 10 bases lay in between. Germline CDR1 reads GTSNPN; CDR2 reads SVGIG (reference sequence). The CDR3 loop spans 13 amino acids. CDR3 DNA sequence: TGTGCCTGGAGTGTAAGATTAGCTTACGAGCAGTACTTC. This sequence encodes CAWSVRLAYEQYF.

The chain links TRBV11-2 to TRBJ1-2; D might be TRBD1 (5 bases). Germline CDR1 is SGHAT and CDR2 is FQNNGV. The V end lost 4 bases, the J end lost 5 bases, and 23 bases lay between the germline ends. This CDR3 has 17 residues. CDR3 sequence: CASSWTGTDSHPYGYTF. The CDR3, as DNA: TGTGCCAGCAGCTGGACCGGGACGGATTCACACCCTTATGGCTACACCTTC. The entire variable domain, with the rest obtained from reference TRBV11-2 and TRBJ1-2, is as follows: EAGVAQSPRYKIIEKRQSVAFWCNPISGHATLYWYQQILGQGPKLLIQFQNNGVVDDSQLPKDRFSAERLKGVDSTLKIQPAKLEDSAVYLCASSWTGTDSHPYGYTFGSGTRLTVV.

This rearrangement joins TRBV7-8 to TRBJ1-3, with D hard to call. The germline gives CDR1 SGHVS, CDR2 FQNEAQ. CDR3 length: 14 amino acids. V was pared by 5 bases and J by 1 base, with 9 bases between. CDR3 sequence: CASSPVGSGNTIYF. The CDR3 DNA reads TGTGCCAGCAGCCCTGTTGGTTCTGGAAACACCATATATTTT.

The gene calls are TRBV5-1 and TRBJ1-1; 8 bases line up with TRBD1. V lost 2 bases, J lost 5 bases, and 2 bases stayed unmatched. CDR3 length: 13 amino acids. In germline, CDR1 is SGHRS, CDR2 YFSETQ. CDR3 sequence reads: CASSLQGGTEAFF. The CDR3 DNA reads as TGCGCCAGCAGCTTACAGGGGGGTACTGAAGCTTTCTTT.

V is TRBV19 and J is TRBJ1-2, with 10 bases aligning to TRBD1. Germline V gene sequence: CDR1 LNHDA, CDR2 SQIVND (reference sequence). J was trimmed by 8 bases and V by 6 bases; bases with no gene match: 9. CDR3 length equals 14 residues. CDR3 in DNA: TGTGCCAGTAGAAGGACCGGGACAGGGGTAGGCTACACCTTC. Amino acid sequence: CASRRTGTGVGYTF. Full variable domain (outside the CDR3, taken from reference TRBV19 and TRBJ1-2): DGGITQSPKYLFRKEGQNVTLSCEQNLNHDAMYWYRQDPGQGLRLIYYSQIVNDFQKGDIAEGYSVSREKKESFPLTVTSAQKNPTAFYLCASRRTGTGVGYTFGSGTRLTVV.

This clone was observed a handful of times. The rearrangement uses TRBV7-2 and TRBJ1-4; D perhaps matches TRBD1 (5 bases). CDR3 length: 15 amino acids. Germline loops: CDR1 SGHTA, CDR2 FQGNSA. V shed 4 bases and J shed 4 bases, with 13 bases lying between them. The CDR3 loop reads CASSSPGRVNEKLFF. The CDR3 DNA is TGTGCCAGCAGCTCACCAGGGAGGGTTAATGAAAAACTGTTTTTT.

The chain is built from TRBV20-1 and TRBJ1-3; D is uncertain. The germline V and J ends were trimmed by 8 bases and 4 bases, with 9 bases remaining between them. The germline gives CDR1 DFQATT, CDR2 SNEGSKA (reference sequence). This CDR3 spans 11 amino acids. CDR3 nucleotides: TGCAGTACCCCGGACGGAAACACCATATATTTT. Its translation: CSTPDGNTIYF.

The genes are TRBV9 and TRBJ2-7; TRBD1 matches 9 bases. Trimming at V came to 3 bases and at J to 3 bases, leaving 7 bases not matched to a gene. The germline CDR1 and CDR2 sequences are SGDLS and YYNGEE. The CDR3 sequence is 15 residues long. The DNA for the CDR3 is TGTGCCAGCAGCGCCCAGGGGGGACAGGGCTACGAGCAGTACTTC. Protein product: CASSAQGGQGYEQYF.

This clone was observed a single time. The V call is TRBV5-1, the J call TRBJ2-7; D is possibly TRBD1 (6 bases). This CDR3 spans 15 amino acids. The germline CDR1 and CDR2 sequences are SGHRS and YFSETQ. Trimming cost V 0 bases and J 4 bases, with 14 bases left between them. The CDR3 DNA follows: TGCGCCAGCAGCTTGGCCTCGGACAGAGGGTACGAGCAGTACTTC. This translates into CASSLASDRGYEQYF.

The chain combines TRBV6-6 with TRBJ1-2; 10 nucleotides match TRBD1. The CDR3 extends over 15 amino acids. The germline CDR1 and CDR2 sequences are MNHNY and SVGAGI (reference sequence). The ends lost 0 bases at V and 8 bases at J; junction bases unmatched: 6. The CDR3 sequence: CASSYSTGGIQGYTF. CDR3 nucleotides: TGTGCCAGCAGTTACTCGACAGGGGGCATACAAGGCTACACCTTC.

The genes are TRBV14 and TRBJ2-1; no reliable D call. Deletions cut 1 base from V and 12 bases from J, with 10 bases between. Germline V CDR1 and CDR2: SGHDN, FVKESK. This CDR3 comprises 12 residues. The CDR3: CASSQGAVVQFF. CDR3 DNA: TGTGCCAGCAGCCAAGGGGCAGTTGTGCAGTTCTTC.

The rearrangement uses TRBV10-3 and TRBJ2-6; TRBD1 matches 9 bases. CDR1 and CDR2 (germline): ENHRY, SYGVKD. The ends lost 0 bases at V and 0 bases at J; junction bases unmatched: 3. The length of the CDR3 is 18 residues. Here the CDR3 DNA reads TGTGCCATCAGTGAGTCGTGGGGACAGGGCTCTGGGGCCAACGTCCTGACTTTC. Encoded protein: CAISESWGQGSGANVLTF.

The table lists this clone with a count of one. CDR3: CASSLNVRGSPLHF. In nucleotides, the CDR3 is TGTGCCAGCAGCTTAAATGTCAGGGGATCACCCCTCCACTTT. The V and J genes are TRBV13 and TRBJ1-6, with D tentatively TRBD1 (6 bases). This CDR3 region has 14 residues. Germline V gene data show CDR1 as PRHDT and CDR2 as FYEKMQ (reference sequence). Trimming cost V 2 bases and J 10 bases, with 12 bases left between them.

This chain joins TRBV29-1 and TRBJ1-1, with no clear D. This CDR3 has 13 residues. The germline V and J ends were trimmed by 1 base and 4 bases, with 10 bases remaining between them. CDR1 SQVTM and CDR2 ANQGSEA come from the germline V gene. CDR3 protein: CSVEVEGGTEAFF. Written as DNA, the CDR3 is TGCAGCGTTGAAGTCGAGGGCGGCACTGAAGCTTTCTTT.

The DNA of the CDR3 is TGTGCCAGCAGCCCCCGGGACAGCCAAGAGACCCAGTACTTC. This encodes CASSPRDSQETQYF. The rearrangement joins TRBV3-1 (or the pseudogene TRBV3-2) to TRBJ2-5; TRBD1 agrees at 7 bases. In germline, CDR1 is LGHDT, CDR2 YNNKEL (reference sequence). The CDR3 extends over 14 amino acids. V lost 4 bases to trimming and J lost 1 base; unmatched junction nucleotides: 3.

The rearrangement links TRBV9 to TRBJ2-7; 7 bases map to TRBD2. The CDR3 extends over 14 amino acids. Germline lookup yields CDR1 SGDLS and CDR2 YYNGEE. With 0 bases clipped from V and 1 base from J, the junction kept 1 base outside the gene matches. CDR3 in DNA: TGTGCCAGCAGCGTAGCGGGACTATCCTACGAGCAGTACTTC. It encodes CASSVAGLSYEQYF. Filled out from reference TRBV9 and TRBJ2-7, the complete variable domain reads DSGVTQTPKHLITATGQRVTLRCSPRSGDLSVYWYQQSLDQGLQFLIQYYNGEERAKGNILERFSAQQFPDLHSELNLSSLELGDSALYFCASSVAGLSYEQYFGPGTRLTVT.

The CDR3 sequence is CASSPDTSPPPLHF. DNA for the CDR3: TGTGCCAGCAGCCCCGACACCTCGCCGCCACCCCTCCACTTT. The genes are TRBV7-9 and TRBJ1-6; D gene ambiguous. This CDR3 contains 14 residues. Trimming took 5 bases from V and 11 from J, leaving 16 bases between them. CDR1 SEHNR and CDR2 FQNEAQ come from the germline V gene (reference sequence).

The chain uses TRBV29-1 and TRBJ1-1; possible D gene TRBD1, 5 bases. The CDR3 length is 13 residues. Trimming stripped 7 bases from V and 3 bases from J, with 15 bases between. Germline V lookup: CDR1 SQVTM, CDR2 ANQGSEA. The DNA for the CDR3 is TGCAGCGCAATAAAGCGGGGGTACACTGAAGCTTTCTTT. This sequence encodes CSAIKRGYTEAFF.

This clone was detected a few times. The chain recombines TRBV4-1 with TRBJ2-7; 9 nucleotides match TRBD1. CDR1 and CDR2 (germline): MGHRA, YSYEKL. J was trimmed by 8 bases and V by 4 bases; bases with no gene match: 9. This CDR3 comprises 14 residues. The CDR3 DNA is TGCGCCAGCAGCCTTGGGACAGGGCCCCTGAAGCAGTACTTC. Translating gives CASSLGTGPLKQYF.